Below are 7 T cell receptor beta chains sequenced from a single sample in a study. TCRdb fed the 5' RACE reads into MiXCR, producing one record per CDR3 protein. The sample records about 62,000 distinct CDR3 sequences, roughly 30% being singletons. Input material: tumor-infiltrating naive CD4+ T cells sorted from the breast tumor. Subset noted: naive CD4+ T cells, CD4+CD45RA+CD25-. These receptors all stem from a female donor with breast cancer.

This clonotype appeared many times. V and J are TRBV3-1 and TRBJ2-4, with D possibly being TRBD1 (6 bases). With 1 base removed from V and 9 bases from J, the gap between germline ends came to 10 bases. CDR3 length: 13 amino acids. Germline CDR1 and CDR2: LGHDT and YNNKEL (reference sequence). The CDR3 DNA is TGTGCCAGCAGCCAAGGGGGGCGGAGCATTCAGTACTTC. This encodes CASSQGGRSIQYF.

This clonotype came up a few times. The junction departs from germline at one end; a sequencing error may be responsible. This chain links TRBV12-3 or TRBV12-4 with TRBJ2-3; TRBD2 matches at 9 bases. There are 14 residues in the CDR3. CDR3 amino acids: CASRLAGVADTQYF. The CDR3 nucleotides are TGTGCCAGCAGATTAGCGGGAGTTGCGGATACGCAGTATTTT.

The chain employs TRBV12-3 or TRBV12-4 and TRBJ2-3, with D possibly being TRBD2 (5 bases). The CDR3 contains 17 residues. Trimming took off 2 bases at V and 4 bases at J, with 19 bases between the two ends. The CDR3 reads CASSLSVSERVADTQYF. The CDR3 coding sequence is TGTGCCAGCAGTTTATCCGTTAGCGAAAGGGTGGCAGATACGCAGTATTTT.

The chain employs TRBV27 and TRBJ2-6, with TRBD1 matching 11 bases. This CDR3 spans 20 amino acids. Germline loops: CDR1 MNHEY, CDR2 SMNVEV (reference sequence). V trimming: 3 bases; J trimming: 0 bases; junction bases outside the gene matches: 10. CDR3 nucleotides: TGTGCCAGCAGTTTTGGTTCCTTGGGACAGGGGGACTCTGGGGCCAACGTCCTGACTTTC. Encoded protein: CASSFGSLGQGDSGANVLTF.

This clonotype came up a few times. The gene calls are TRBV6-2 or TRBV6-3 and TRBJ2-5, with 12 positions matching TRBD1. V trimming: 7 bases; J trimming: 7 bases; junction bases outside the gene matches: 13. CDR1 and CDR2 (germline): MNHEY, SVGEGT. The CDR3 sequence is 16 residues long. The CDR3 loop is CASNLPPGQGAGTQYF. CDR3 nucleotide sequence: TGTGCCAGCAACCTACCTCCGGGACAGGGGGCAGGGACCCAGTACTTC.

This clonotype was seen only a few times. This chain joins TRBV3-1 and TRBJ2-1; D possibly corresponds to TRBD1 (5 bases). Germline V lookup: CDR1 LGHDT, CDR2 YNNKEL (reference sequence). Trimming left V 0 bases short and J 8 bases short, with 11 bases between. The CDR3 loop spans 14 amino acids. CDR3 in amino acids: CASSQDAGKHEQFF. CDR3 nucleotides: TGTGCCAGCAGCCAAGACGCAGGGAAGCATGAGCAGTTCTTC.

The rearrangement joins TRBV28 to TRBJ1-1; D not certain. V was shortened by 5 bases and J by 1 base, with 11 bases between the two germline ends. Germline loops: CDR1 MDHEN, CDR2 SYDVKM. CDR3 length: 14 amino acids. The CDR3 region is CASSRDQSNTEAFF. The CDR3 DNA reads TGTGCCAGCAGTCGCGACCAGTCGAACACTGAAGCTTTCTTT.